These 27 T cell receptor beta chains originate from one sample sequenced in a study of regulatory T cells in long-lasting Graves disease. According to the study, TCR beta libraries were built with iRepertoire HTBI primers and CDR3-region Arm-PCR. One entry per CDR3 protein results from TCRdb running MiXCR on the multiplex PCR reads. Here the sample spans about 310,000 distinct CDR3 sequences, around 21% being singletons. Time point noted: persistent/refractory GD, antithyroid drugs over 5 years with positive TRAb. Preparation of the TCR library used RNA extracted from PBMCs. The sample consisted of peripheral blood mononuclear cells (PBMCs), taken when the disease was refractory, from a patient treated with antithyroid drugs. The origin of the receptors is a female donor with Graves disease.

The chain recombines TRBV30 with TRBJ2-1; D remains ambiguous. Per the germline V gene, CDR1 is GTSNPN and CDR2 is SVGIG (reference sequence). The CDR3 spans 11 residues. Trimming shortened V by 4 bases and J by 3 bases, and 4 bases separated the two germline ends. CDR3 sequence: CAWTDYNEQFF. As DNA, the CDR3 is TGTGCCTGGACCGACTACAATGAGCAGTTCTTC.

The chain has TRBV4-3 and TRBJ1-2, with D possibly being TRBD1 (6 bases). This CDR3 contains 16 residues. Germline V CDR1 and CDR2: LGHNA, YSLEER. V was clipped by 3 bases and J by 4 bases, with 18 bases between them. The CDR3 coding sequence is TGCGCCAGCAGCCAGGGTGGGGTACAGGGAACCTATGGCTACACCTTC. Encoded protein: CASSQGGVQGTYGYTF.

Written as DNA, the CDR3 is TGTGCCAGCAGTTTTCAAAGGGCTAGCACAGATACGCAGTATTTT. It is translated as CASSFQRASTDTQYF. The V call is TRBV28, the J call TRBJ2-3, with no clear D. The CDR3 runs 15 residues. Trimming removed 3 bases from V and 0 bases from J, with 10 bases in between. Germline loops: CDR1 MDHEN, CDR2 SYDVKM.

The chain uses TRBV7-9 and TRBJ1-2; D remains ambiguous. The CDR3 loop spans 12 amino acids. Trimming pared 5 bases from V and 4 bases from J, leaving 8 bases between. CDR1 SEHNR and CDR2 FQNEAQ come from the germline V gene (reference sequence). Here the CDR3 reads CASSAGSYGYTF. In DNA form, the CDR3 reads TGTGCCAGCAGCGCCGGATCCTATGGCTACACCTTC. The whole variable domain, remainder taken from reference TRBV7-9 and TRBJ1-2, is DTGVSQNPRHKITKRGQNVTFRCDPISEHNRLYWYRQTLGQGPEFLTYFQNEAQLEKSRLLSDRFSAERPKGSFSTLEIQRTEQGDSAMYLCASSAGSYGYTFGSGTRLTVV.

The sample holds a few counts of this clonotype. The gene calls are TRBV6-2 or TRBV6-3 and TRBJ2-2; D call uncertain. With 5 bases removed from V and 0 bases from J, the gap between germline ends came to 19 bases. CDR1 is MNHEY and CDR2 is SVGEGT in the germline V gene. The CDR3 extends over 18 amino acids. CDR3 region: CASSLDKFKIANTGELFF. The DNA of the CDR3 is TGTGCCAGCAGTCTTGACAAGTTTAAAATCGCGAACACCGGGGAGCTGTTTTTT.

Many counts were recorded for this clonotype. The chain uses TRBV12-3 or TRBV12-4 and TRBJ1-1, with D unclear. The CDR3 runs 13 residues. V shed 0 bases and J shed 8 bases, with 10 bases lying between them. Here the CDR3 DNA reads TGTGCCAGCAGTTTAGCGGGAGGGATCGAAGCTTTCTTT. Protein: CASSLAGGIEAFF.

This clonotype was recorded at least ten times. The CDR3 loop reads CASSSDFQETQYF. The CDR3 bases are TGTGCCAGCAGTTCTGACTTTCAAGAGACCCAGTACTTC. The genes are TRBV28 and TRBJ2-5; D remains ambiguous. From germline, CDR1 is MDHEN and CDR2 SYDVKM. The germline V and J ends were trimmed by 4 bases and 2 bases, with 8 bases remaining between them. The length of the CDR3 is 13 residues.

This rearrangement joins TRBV6-1 to TRBJ1-5; D gene ambiguous. The CDR3 runs to 13 residues. Between the trimmed V and J ends, which lost 6 bases and 5 bases, there was a span of 11 bases. Per germline, CDR1 MNHNS and CDR2 SASEGT. CDR3 sequence (DNA): TGTGCCAGCAGCCACAATTCGGATCAGCCCCAGCATTTT. It yields the protein CASSHNSDQPQHF.

This clonotype occurred once. The V gene is TRBV6-2 or TRBV6-3, the J gene TRBJ1-5; TRBD1 matches 7 bases. Trimming cost V 8 bases and J 3 bases; bases outside gene matches: 13. The CDR3 totals 16 residues. Germline V lookup: CDR1 MNHEY, CDR2 SVGEGT. The CDR3 DNA reads as TGTGCCAGCTCGACCGGACAGGCGGAGACCAATCAGCCCCAGCATTTT. It specifies CASSTGQAETNQPQHF.

The rearrangement links TRBV7-2 to TRBJ2-7, with D perhaps TRBD1 (6 bases). The CDR3 is made up of 15 amino acids. Trimming cost V 6 bases and J 2 bases, with 17 bases left between them. Germline loops: CDR1 SGHTA, CDR2 FQGNSA. The CDR3 sequence is CASSPPVTGTYEQYF. Here the CDR3 DNA reads TGTGCCAGCAGTCCCCCCGTGACAGGAACCTACGAGCAGTACTTC.

The CDR3 loop is CASSLQGVGTVNTEAFF. Written as DNA, the CDR3 is TGTGCCAGCAGCTTACAGGGGGTAGGGACGGTGAACACTGAAGCTTTCTTT. This chain connects TRBV11-2 to TRBJ1-1, with 7 bases aligning to TRBD1. The CDR3 sequence is 17 residues long. The V and J ends lost 2 bases and 0 bases, in that order; junction bases with no gene match: 9. Germline assignment: CDR1 SGHAT and CDR2 FQNNGV.

This clonotype has only a few counts. V gene TRBV29-1 combines with J gene TRBJ2-7, with D tentatively TRBD1 (5 bases). There are 12 residues in the CDR3. Trimming removed 5 bases at V and 4 bases at J, with 12 bases between. Looked up from germline, CDR1 is SQVTM and CDR2 is ANQGSEA. Here the CDR3 DNA reads TGCAGCGTTACCGAGACAGCATACGAGCAGTACTTC. This sequence encodes CSVTETAYEQYF.

The sample holds a few counts of this clonotype. The J gene is TRBJ2-5, the V gene TRBV3-1, with D hard to call. Germline CDR1 is LGHDT and CDR2 is YNNKEL (reference sequence). Trimming pared 1 base from V and 1 base from J, leaving 10 bases between. The CDR3 is made up of 15 amino acids. The CDR3 bases are TGTGCCAGCAGCCAAGGGCCAGGTTTCCAAGAGACCCAGTACTTC. It codes for CASSQGPGFQETQYF.

The chain couples TRBV28 to TRBJ2-7, with a weak D call TRBD2 (6 bases). CDR3 length: 15 amino acids. Per germline, CDR1 MDHEN and CDR2 SYDVKM. The germline V and J ends were trimmed by 3 bases and 0 bases, with 12 bases remaining between them. The chain's CDR3 is CASSFYGRSSYEQYF. The CDR3 bases are TGTGCCAGCAGTTTCTACGGGAGAAGCTCCTACGAGCAGTACTTC.

This clonotype was recorded many times. The V call is TRBV30, the J call TRBJ1-2, with D unclear. This CDR3 has 13 amino acids. Per the germline V gene, CDR1 is GTSNPN and CDR2 is SVGIG (reference sequence). Trimming cost V 3 bases and J 7 bases, with 15 bases left between them. CDR3 sequence: CAWRSRERGGYTF. The CDR3 DNA sequence: TGTGCCTGGAGATCGAGGGAGAGAGGTGGCTACACCTTC.

The table lists this clonotype with a few counts. The rearrangement links TRBV6-2 or TRBV6-3 to TRBJ2-7; D tentatively fits TRBD1 or TRBD2 (5 bases each). Germline CDR1 is MNHEY and CDR2 is SVGEGT. The CDR3 is 15 residues long. V shed 2 bases and J shed 1 base, with 12 bases lying between them. The CDR3 here is CASSYGGVISYEQYF. CDR3 in DNA: TGTGCCAGCAGTTACGGGGGAGTGATTTCCTACGAGCAGTACTTC.

This clonotype occurred many times. The chain employs TRBV5-5 and TRBJ2-7; 7 bases map to TRBD1. V lost 5 bases and J lost 2; bases outside the gene matches: 4. The CDR3 consists of 13 residues. The V gene's germline CDR1 is SGHKS and CDR2 YYEKEE (reference sequence). The CDR3 nucleotides are TGTGCCAGCAGACTGACAGGGACCTACGAGCAGTACTTC. Translating gives CASRLTGTYEQYF.

The V gene is TRBV4-1, the J gene TRBJ1-2, with a tentative D call TRBD1 (6 bases). The CDR3 runs 15 residues. Deletions cut 3 bases from V and 0 bases from J, with 11 bases between. Germline assignment: CDR1 MGHRA and CDR2 YSYEKL. The CDR3 DNA follows: TGCGCCAGCAGCCATGGACAGCGGACTAACTATGGCTACACCTTC. Translating gives CASSHGQRTNYGYTF.

With respect to this clonotype: One base away lies a much larger clone, so this may be a sequencing read error. V is TRBV9 and J is TRBJ2-5; no firm D call. The V gene's germline CDR1 is SGDLS and CDR2 YYNGEE. This CDR3 has 14 residues. V was shortened by 3 bases and J by 0 bases, with 9 bases between the two germline ends. The CDR3 DNA reads TGTGCCAGCAGCGGGGCAGCGTACCAAGAGACCCAGTACTTC. This sequence encodes CASSGAAYQETQYF.

This clonotype has a count of ten or more. The chain uses TRBV11-2 and TRBJ2-7; possibly TRBD2 for D (6 bases). The CDR3 has 13 residues. Germline CDR1 is SGHAT and CDR2 is FQNNGV. V was cut by 5 bases and J by 4 bases, with 12 bases left in between. The CDR3 loop reads CASSIGTLYEQYF. CDR3 sequence (DNA): TGTGCCAGCAGCATCGGGACTCTTTACGAGCAGTACTTC.

This clonotype was detected many times. The chain carries TRBV11-2 and TRBJ2-7, with D possibly being TRBD1 (6 bases). Germline V gene sequence: CDR1 SGHAT, CDR2 FQNNGV. This CDR3 spans 15 amino acids. Trimming took 1 base from V and 2 from J, leaving 12 bases between them. The CDR3 here is CASSLVRGSPYEQYF. CDR3 in DNA: TGTGCCAGCAGCTTAGTCAGGGGTTCGCCCTACGAGCAGTACTTC.

The chain is built from TRBV7-2 and TRBJ2-3; D not certain. The CDR3 contains 14 residues. The germline V and J ends were trimmed by 3 bases and 0 bases, with 7 bases remaining between them. Germline values: CDR1 SGHTA, CDR2 FQGNSA. The CDR3 DNA reads TGTGCCAGCAGCTTGACATCTAGCACAGATACGCAGTATTTT. It is translated as CASSLTSSTDTQYF.

The J gene is TRBJ2-2, the V gene TRBV11-3; TRBD1 might be the D (6 bases). Trimming cost V 4 bases and J 5 bases, with 11 bases left between them. Per the germline V gene, CDR1 is SGHNT and CDR2 is YENEEA. This CDR3 spans 14 amino acids. This chain's CDR3 is CASSSHRETGELFF. As DNA, the CDR3 is TGTGCCAGCAGCTCCCACAGGGAAACCGGGGAGCTGTTTTTT.

There are a few counts of this clonotype. As the CDR3 is not closed by the conserved phenylalanine or tryptophan, this likely results from a read error. V usage is TRBV20-1 and J usage is TRBJ2-4, with D uncertain. V was shortened by 3 bases and J by 0 bases, with 6 bases between the two germline ends. CDR3 length: 13 amino acids. Per germline, CDR1 DFQATT and CDR2 SNEGSKA (reference sequence). CDR3 sequence reads: CSARVSAKNIQYL. In DNA, the CDR3 is TGCAGTGCTAGGGTCTCAGCCAAAAACATTCAGTACCTC.

The V gene is TRBV7-9, the J gene TRBJ2-4; D ambiguous. Per the germline V gene, CDR1 is SEHNR and CDR2 is FQNEAQ (reference sequence). V lost 4 bases and J lost 4, with 11 bases in between. This CDR3 contains 14 residues. The CDR3 protein is CASSSAEAKNIQYF. In nucleotides, the CDR3 is TGTGCCAGCAGCTCGGCAGAGGCTAAAAACATTCAGTACTTC.

With respect to this clonotype: It may be a read error: a sequence one base away is much more abundant. The chain has TRBV27 and TRBJ1-1; no reliable D call. The CDR3 is 12 residues long. Trimming removed 7 bases at V and 4 bases at J, with 10 bases between. Germline values: CDR1 MNHEY, CDR2 SMNVEV (reference sequence). The chain's CDR3 is CASTRTPTEAFF. Written as DNA, the CDR3 is TGTGCCAGCACTCGGACCCCCACTGAAGCTTTCTTT.

The genes are TRBV28 and TRBJ2-2, with TRBD1 matching 11 bases. The CDR3 consists of 16 residues. CDR1 is MDHEN and CDR2 is SYDVKM in the germline V gene. V gave up 1 base and J gave up 9 bases; unmatched junction bases: 7. This CDR3 is CASSLFGTGGTRELFF. The CDR3 coding sequence is TGTGCCAGCAGTTTATTTGGGACAGGGGGTACCAGGGAGCTGTTTTTT.